This record looks at one T cell receptor beta chain sequence and its context. Data came from immunoSEQ multiplex PCR; TCRdb stores just in-frame clones and leaves some out. The table lists around 190,000 clones, 70% to 90% of them singletons. This sample stems from a study of blood T cell repertoires in COVID-19. The germline V and J ends were trimmed by 3 bases and 3 bases, with 15 bases remaining between them. Germline CDR1 and CDR2: DFQATT and SNEGSKA (reference sequence). CDR3 size: 14 residues. The sequence was obtained from a man between 18 and 35 years old who had recovered from COVID-19. The specimen was peripheral blood. J is TRBJ2-7 and V is TRBV20-1, with D perhaps matching TRBD2 (6 bases). The CDR3 DNA follows: TGCAGTGCTAGTGGTTACGGGAGACGCTACGAGCAGTACTTC. This translates into CSASGYGRRYEQYF.